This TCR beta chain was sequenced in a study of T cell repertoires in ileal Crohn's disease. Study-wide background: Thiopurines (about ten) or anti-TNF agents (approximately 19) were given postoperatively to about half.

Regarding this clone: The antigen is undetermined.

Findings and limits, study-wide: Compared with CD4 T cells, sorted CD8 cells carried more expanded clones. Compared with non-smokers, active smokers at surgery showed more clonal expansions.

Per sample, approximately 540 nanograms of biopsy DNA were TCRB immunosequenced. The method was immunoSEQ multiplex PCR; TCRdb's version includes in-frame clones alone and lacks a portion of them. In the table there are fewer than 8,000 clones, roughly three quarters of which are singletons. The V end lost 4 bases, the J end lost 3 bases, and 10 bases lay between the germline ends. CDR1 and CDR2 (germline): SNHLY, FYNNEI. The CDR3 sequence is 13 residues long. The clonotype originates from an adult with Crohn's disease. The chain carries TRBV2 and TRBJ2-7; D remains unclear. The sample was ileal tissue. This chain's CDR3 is CASSGLGFYEQYF. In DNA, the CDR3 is TGTGCCAGCAGTGGTCTCGGGTTCTACGAGCAGTACTTC.